This T cell receptor beta chain was identified in a study of beta chain features in type 1 diabetes. This clone was found once. The CDR3 sequence is 16 residues long. CDR1 is SGHTA and CDR2 is FQGTGA in the germline V gene. V was clipped by 5 bases and J by 3 bases, with 17 bases between them. Sequencing targeted expressed TCRB transcripts, as all isolated RNA had been reverse transcribed. This table comes from immunoSEQ multiplex PCR, and its TCRdb copy is limited to in-frame clones, with some not included. The table lists more than 300,000 clones, over 13% of them singletons. The rearrangement joins TRBV7-3 to TRBJ2-1, with D perhaps matching TRBD1 (6 bases). This sequence was found in a young woman in good health. Sample: naive CD4+ T cells from blood. The CDR3 loop reads CASSAQGLSVYNEQFF. Written as DNA, the CDR3 is TGTGCCAGCAGCGCCCAGGGGTTGAGCGTCTACAATGAGCAGTTCTTC.